Below, 24 T cell receptor beta chains from the same sample are listed, as sequenced in a study of CD8 T cells in Susac syndrome. A quantity of 0.5 to 1 ug RNA underwent reverse transcription using random hexamers. From the immunoSEQ multiplex PCR reads, TCRdb called clonotypes with MiXCR, one entry per CDR3 protein. Seen here are 90,000 to 110,000 distinct CDR3 sequences, roughly 95% observed once, and the top ten hold roughly 0.096%. The source material was CD4+ T cells from PBMCs. All receptors derive from a human donor in good health.

CDR3 region: CASSDRGLNTGELFF. The CDR3 DNA is TGTGCCAGCAGTGACAGGGGTTTGAACACCGGGGAGCTGTTTTTT. The chain employs TRBV6-5 and TRBJ2-2; 8 bases line up with TRBD1. CDR1 is MNHEY and CDR2 is SVGAGI in the germline V gene. Trimming at V came to 5 bases and at J to 1 base, leaving 3 bases not matched to a gene. CDR3 length: 15 amino acids.

This clonotype was seen more than once but under ten times. The rearrangement uses TRBV3-1 and TRBJ2-7; 9 bases agree with TRBD1. The CDR3 runs to 12 residues. The ends lost 4 bases at V and 7 bases at J; junction bases unmatched: 2. Germline V lookup: CDR1 LGHDT, CDR2 YNNKEL (reference sequence). The CDR3 reads CASSRTGEEQYF. DNA for the CDR3: TGTGCCAGCAGCCGGACAGGGGAGGAGCAGTACTTC.

In its sample, this clonotype was seen once. V and J are TRBV28 and TRBJ1-1; D perhaps matches TRBD1 (6 bases). There are 14 residues in the CDR3. V was trimmed by 4 bases and J by 2 bases, leaving 11 bases between them. Germline V gene data show CDR1 as MDHEN and CDR2 as SYDVKM. CDR3 protein: CASSSGGQNTEAFF. In DNA, the CDR3 is TGTGCCAGCAGTTCGGGGGGCCAAAACACTGAAGCTTTCTTT.

V and J are TRBV9 and TRBJ2-1; D unclear. This CDR3 contains 15 residues. Per the germline V gene, CDR1 is SGDLS and CDR2 is YYNGEE. Trimming removed 4 bases at V and 0 bases at J, with 11 bases between. CDR3 nucleotides: TGTGCCAGCAGCATTGACTTCAACTCCTACAATGAGCAGTTCTTC. It encodes CASSIDFNSYNEQFF.

This rearrangement joins TRBV30 to TRBJ2-3; 7 nucleotides match TRBD2. Germline trimming cut 3 bases from V and 7 bases from J; bases unmatched to any gene: 1. This CDR3 region has 11 residues. Germline V gene sequence: CDR1 GTSNPN, CDR2 SVGIG (reference sequence). The CDR3 reads CAWRGGNTQYF. DNA for the CDR3: TGTGCCTGGAGGGGAGGGAATACGCAGTATTTT.

The chain employs TRBV12-5 and TRBJ2-1; 7 bases match TRBD2. Germline V gene lookup returns CDR1 LGHNT and CDR2 FRNRAP. This CDR3 is built from 12 residues. The J segment lost 13 bases and the V segment lost 2 bases, leaving 5 bases of the junction unmatched. As DNA, the CDR3 is TGTGCTAGTGGTTTGTCCCGGGAGGTTCAGTTCTTC. Translation: CASGLSREVQFF.

The sample holds one count of this clonotype. V usage is TRBV12-3 or TRBV12-4 and J usage is TRBJ2-5; D possibly corresponds to TRBD1 (6 bases). V was shortened by 5 bases and J by 6 bases, with 10 bases between the two germline ends. The CDR3 length is 12 residues. The DNA for the CDR3 is TGTGCCAGCAGTGCGGACAGCCAGACCCAGTACTTC. The encoded protein is CASSADSQTQYF.

J is TRBJ2-1 and V is TRBV19, with 15 nucleotides matching TRBD2. Germline CDR1 and CDR2: LNHDA and SQIVND (reference sequence). The V gene end was trimmed by 5 bases and the J gene end by 10 bases; junction bases not matched to a gene: 9. This CDR3 comprises 16 residues. CDR3 nucleotides: TGTGCCAGTAGTCCCCGGACTAGCGGGAGGGCCCAGGAGCAGTTCTTC. Translating it yields CASSPRTSGRAQEQFF.

The V and J genes are TRBV7-2 and TRBJ1-5; no firm D call. V was shortened by 0 bases and J by 4 bases, with 4 bases between the two germline ends. The V gene's germline CDR1 is SGHTA and CDR2 FQGNSA. The CDR3 has 13 residues. The CDR3 DNA reads as TGTGCCAGCAGCTTAGCCCGGAATCAGCCCCAGCATTTT. Its translation: CASSLARNQPQHF.

This chain uses TRBV9 with TRBJ2-4; perhaps TRBD1 as D (6 bases). V lost 2 bases and J lost 9, with 15 bases in between. This CDR3 contains 14 residues. CDR1 is SGDLS, CDR2 YYNGEE, per germline. CDR3 coding DNA: TGTGCCAGCAGCGTGACAGGTCTCGGTTCCATTCAGTACTTC. Translated: CASSVTGLGSIQYF. Full variable domain (missing parts from reference TRBV9 and TRBJ2-4): DSGVTQTPKHLITATGQRVTLRCSPRSGDLSVYWYQQSLDQGLQFLIQYYNGEERAKGNILERFSAQQFPDLHSELNLSSLELGDSALYFCASSVTGLGSIQYFGAGTRLSVL.

J is TRBJ2-4 and V is TRBV5-1; D call uncertain. Germline CDR1 and CDR2: SGHRS and YFSETQ. The ends were cut back, 0 bases at V and 5 bases at J, with 9 bases in the middle. The CDR3 consists of 14 residues. The CDR3 sequence is CASSLGWAENIQYF. Written as DNA, the CDR3 is TGCGCCAGCAGCTTGGGCTGGGCGGAAAACATTCAGTACTTC.

The rearrangement uses TRBV5-1 and TRBJ2-7; TRBD2 matches at 13 bases. V lost 10 bases, J lost 4 bases, and 17 bases stayed unmatched. Germline V CDR1 and CDR2: SGHRS, YFSETQ. The CDR3 is 17 amino acids. The CDR3 coding sequence is TGCGCCGGCTCAGGACTAGCGGGAGAATTGTGCGTGTACGAGCAGTACTTC. This gives the protein CAGSGLAGELCVYEQYF. The full variable domain, with the rest looked up from reference TRBV5-1 and TRBJ2-7, is KAGVTQTPRYLIKTRGQQVTLSCSPISGHRSVSWYQQTPGQGLQFLFEYFSETQRNKGNFPGRFSGRQFSNSRSEMNVSTLELGDSALYLCAGSGLAGELCVYEQYFGPGTRLTVT.

CDR3 region: CASSSDSREQYF. In nucleotides, the CDR3 is TGTGCCAGCAGTTCGGACAGTCGAGAGCAGTACTTC. The gene calls are TRBV28 and TRBJ2-7, with D possibly matching TRBD1 (6 bases). The CDR3 contains 12 residues. Looked up from germline, CDR1 is MDHEN and CDR2 is SYDVKM. Trimming took 4 bases from V and 7 from J, leaving 11 bases between them.

The chain joins TRBV27 to TRBJ1-2, with 9 nucleotides matching TRBD1. This CDR3 contains 14 residues. Germline V gene sequence: CDR1 MNHEY, CDR2 SMNVEV (reference sequence). The V and J ends lost 3 bases and 8 bases, in that order; junction bases with no gene match: 7. CDR3 in amino acids: CASSFRQGGQGYTF. As DNA, the CDR3 is TGTGCCAGCAGTTTCCGACAGGGGGGACAAGGCTACACCTTC.

The chain combines TRBV15 with TRBJ2-2; 8 bases agree with TRBD1. With V trimmed by 4 bases and J by 3 bases, 7 bases remained unmatched. CDR3 size: 16 residues. Germline CDR1 LNHNV, CDR2 YYDKDF (reference sequence). The CDR3 DNA follows: TGTGCCACCAGCAACACGCGGACAGGGTACACCGGGGAGCTGTTTTTT. Its translation: CATSNTRTGYTGELFF.

The V gene is TRBV7-2, the J gene TRBJ2-5; D is possibly TRBD2 (6 bases). CDR1 is SGHTA, CDR2 FQGNSA, per germline. V lost 2 bases and J lost 2, with 15 bases in between. The CDR3 runs 16 residues. CDR3 bases: TGTGCCAGCAGCTTACTCGGGACTCCGAAACAAGAGACCCAGTACTTC. Amino acid sequence: CASSLLGTPKQETQYF.

The chain recombines TRBV29-1 with TRBJ1-1; no clear D. This CDR3 region has 12 residues. V was pared by 5 bases and J by 1 base, with 8 bases between. Germline assignment: CDR1 SQVTM and CDR2 ANQGSEA. CDR3 in amino acids: CSVISGNTEAFF. CDR3 nucleotides: TGCAGCGTTATATCAGGGAACACTGAAGCTTTCTTT.

This chain connects TRBV28 to TRBJ2-7; 10 bases map to TRBD1. Germline V gene sequence: CDR1 MDHEN, CDR2 SYDVKM. CDR3 length: 15 amino acids. Trimming took 8 bases from V and 3 from J; bases not matched to a gene: 10. The CDR3 DNA sequence: TGTGCCAGCGCCACCCCGGGACAGGGGCACTACGAGCAGTACTTC. The encoded protein is CASATPGQGHYEQYF. The full variable domain, with the rest looked up from reference TRBV28 and TRBJ2-7, is DVKVTQSSRYLVKRTGEKVFLECVQDMDHENMFWYRQDPGLGLRLIYFSYDVKMKEKGDIPEGYSVSREKKERFSLILESASTNQTSMYLCASATPGQGHYEQYFGPGTRLTVT.

The rearrangement joins TRBV5-1 to TRBJ1-1, with a possible D match to TRBD1 (5 bases). The germline V gene encodes CDR1 SGHRS and CDR2 YFSETQ. Between the trimmed V and J ends, which lost 7 bases and 3 bases, there was a span of 16 bases. The CDR3 runs to 14 residues. In DNA, the CDR3 is TGCGCCAGCGGGAAGGCCACCAGGGACACTGAAGCTTTCTTT. Translating gives CASGKATRDTEAFF.

This chain links TRBV28 with TRBJ2-7; 7 bases are a match to TRBD2. J was trimmed by 6 bases and V by 5 bases; bases with no gene match: 10. This CDR3 region has 14 residues. CDR1 is MDHEN and CDR2 is SYDVKM in the germline V gene. The CDR3 region has the DNA TGTGCCAGCAGTCCTGAACGGGAGGAGATCGAGCAGTACTTC. Translation gives CASSPEREEIEQYF. Variable domain in full (rest from reference TRBV28 and TRBJ2-7): DVKVTQSSRYLVKRTGEKVFLECVQDMDHENMFWYRQDPGLGLRLIYFSYDVKMKEKGDIPEGYSVSREKKERFSLILESASTNQTSMYLCASSPEREEIEQYFGPGTRLTVT.

J is TRBJ2-2 and V is TRBV25-1; 8 bases fit TRBD1. The CDR3 has 14 amino acids. Germline V gives CDR1 MGHDK, CDR2 SYGVNS. With V trimmed by 6 bases and J by 3 bases, 3 bases remained unmatched. This CDR3 is CASRQTGDTGELFF. CDR3 sequence (DNA): TGTGCCAGCAGGCAGACAGGGGACACCGGGGAGCTGTTTTTT.

The CDR3 loop is CASSLQVGASGYNEQFF. The DNA of the CDR3 is TGTGCCAGCTCACTACAAGTTGGCGCTAGCGGCTACAATGAGCAGTTCTTC. V usage is TRBV18 and J usage is TRBJ2-1; 7 nucleotides align to TRBD2. Germline V gives CDR1 KGHSH, CDR2 LQKENI. After removal of 4 bases from V and 3 bases from J, the junction contained 12 bases not matched to a gene. CDR3 size: 17 residues.

This sequence joins TRBV5-1 and TRBJ2-1, with 9 nucleotides matching TRBD1. There are 13 residues in the CDR3. Per the germline V gene, CDR1 is SGHRS and CDR2 is YFSETQ. J lost 9 bases, V lost 5 bases, and 6 bases had no gene match. The CDR3 DNA reads TGCGCCAGCAGGTCAGGGACAGGGATTGAGCAGTTCTTC. Its translation is CASRSGTGIEQFF.

The J gene is TRBJ2-4, the V gene TRBV6-2 or TRBV6-3; the match to TRBD2 covers 7 bases. Per germline, CDR1 MNHEY and CDR2 SVGEGT. V lost 6 bases, J lost 3 bases, and 8 bases stayed unmatched. The CDR3 sequence is 15 residues long. The DNA of the CDR3 is TGTGCCAGCAGCCCCGGCGGGAGCGGCAAAAACATTCAGTACTTC. Its translation is CASSPGGSGKNIQYF.